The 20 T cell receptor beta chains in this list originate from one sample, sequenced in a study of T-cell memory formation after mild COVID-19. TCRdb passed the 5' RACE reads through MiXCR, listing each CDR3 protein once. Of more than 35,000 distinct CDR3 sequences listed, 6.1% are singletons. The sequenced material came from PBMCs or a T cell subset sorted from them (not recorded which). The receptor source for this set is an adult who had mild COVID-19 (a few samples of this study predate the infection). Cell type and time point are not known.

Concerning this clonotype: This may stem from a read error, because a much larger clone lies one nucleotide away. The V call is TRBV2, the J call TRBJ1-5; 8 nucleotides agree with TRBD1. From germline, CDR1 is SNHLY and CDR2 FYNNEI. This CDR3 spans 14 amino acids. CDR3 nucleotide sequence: TGTGGCAGCAGTCCAACAGGGGGTTACCAGCCCCAGCATTTT. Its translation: CGSSPTGGYQPQHF.

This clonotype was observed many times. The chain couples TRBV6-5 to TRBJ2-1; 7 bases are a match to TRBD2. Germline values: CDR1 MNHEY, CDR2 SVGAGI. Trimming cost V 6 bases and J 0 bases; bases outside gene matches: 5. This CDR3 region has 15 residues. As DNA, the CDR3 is TGTGCCAGCAGACCTTCGGGGGGCTCCTACAATGAGCAGTTCTTC. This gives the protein CASRPSGGSYNEQFF.

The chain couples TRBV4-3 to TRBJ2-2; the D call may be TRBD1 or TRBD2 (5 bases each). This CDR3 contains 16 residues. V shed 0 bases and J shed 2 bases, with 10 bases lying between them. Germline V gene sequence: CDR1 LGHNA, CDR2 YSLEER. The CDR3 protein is CASSQDVRGNTGELFF. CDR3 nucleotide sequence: TGCGCCAGCAGCCAAGATGTGAGGGGTAACACCGGGGAGCTGTTTTTT.

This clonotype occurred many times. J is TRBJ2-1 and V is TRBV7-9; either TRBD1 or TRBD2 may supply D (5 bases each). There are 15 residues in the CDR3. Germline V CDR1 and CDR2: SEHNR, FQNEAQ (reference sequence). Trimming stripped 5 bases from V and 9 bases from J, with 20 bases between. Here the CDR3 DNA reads TGTGCCAGCAGCCCAACCGAGGGGCTAGCCGCTGAGCAGTTCTTC. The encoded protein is CASSPTEGLAAEQFF.

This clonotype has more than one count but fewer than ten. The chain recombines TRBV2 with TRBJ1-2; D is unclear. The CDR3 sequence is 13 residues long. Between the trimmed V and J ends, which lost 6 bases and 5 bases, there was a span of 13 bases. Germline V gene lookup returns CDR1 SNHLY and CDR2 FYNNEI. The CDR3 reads CASSPSPVYGYTF. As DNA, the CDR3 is TGTGCCAGCAGCCCCAGTCCGGTTTATGGCTACACCTTC.

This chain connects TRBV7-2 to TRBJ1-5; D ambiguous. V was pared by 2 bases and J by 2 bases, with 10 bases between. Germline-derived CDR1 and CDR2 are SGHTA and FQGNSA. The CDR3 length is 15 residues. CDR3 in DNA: TGTGCCAGCAGCTTATGGAGCAGTCGCAATCAGCCCCAGCATTTT. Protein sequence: CASSLWSSRNQPQHF. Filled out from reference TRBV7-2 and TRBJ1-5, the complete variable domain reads GAGVSQSPSNKVTEKGKDVELRCDPISGHTALYWYRQSLGQGLEFLIYFQGNSAPDKSGLPSDRFSAERTGGSVSTLTIQRTQQEDSAVYLCASSLWSSRNQPQHFGDGTRLSIL.

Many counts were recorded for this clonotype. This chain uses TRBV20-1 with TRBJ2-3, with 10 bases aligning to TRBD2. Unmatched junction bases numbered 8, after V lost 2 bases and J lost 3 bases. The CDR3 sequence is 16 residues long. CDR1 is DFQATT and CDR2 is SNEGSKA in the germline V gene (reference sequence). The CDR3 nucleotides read TGCAGTGCTAGACTAGCGGGAGATCGAGAAACAGATACGCAGTATTTT. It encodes CSARLAGDRETDTQYF.

The CDR3 DNA reads TGCAGTGCTAGAGGCGACGGACCGAACACCGGGGAGCTGTTTTTT. Its protein product is CSARGDGPNTGELFF. The chain employs TRBV20-1 and TRBJ2-2; D unclear. The CDR3 consists of 15 residues. Trimming stripped 1 base from V and 0 bases from J, with 9 bases between. Per the germline V gene, CDR1 is DFQATT and CDR2 is SNEGSKA (reference sequence).

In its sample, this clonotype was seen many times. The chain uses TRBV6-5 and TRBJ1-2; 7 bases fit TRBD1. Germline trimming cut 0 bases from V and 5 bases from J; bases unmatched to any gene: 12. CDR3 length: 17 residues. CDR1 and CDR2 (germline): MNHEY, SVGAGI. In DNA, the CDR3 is TGTGCCAGCAGTTACTCCCGGACAGGTGCCGTGGGGTATGGCTACACCTTC. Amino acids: CASSYSRTGAVGYGYTF.

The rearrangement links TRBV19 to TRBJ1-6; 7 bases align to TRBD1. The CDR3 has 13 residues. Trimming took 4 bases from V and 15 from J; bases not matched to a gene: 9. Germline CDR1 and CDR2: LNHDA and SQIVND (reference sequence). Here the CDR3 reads CASSTNDRASLHF. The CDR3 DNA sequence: TGTGCCAGTAGTACTAACGACAGGGCGAGCCTCCACTTT. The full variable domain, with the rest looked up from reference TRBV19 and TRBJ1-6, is DGGITQSPKYLFRKEGQNVTLSCEQNLNHDAMYWYRQDPGQGLRLIYYSQIVNDFQKGDIAEGYSVSREKKESFPLTVTSAQKNPTAFYLCASSTNDRASLHFGNGTRLTVT.

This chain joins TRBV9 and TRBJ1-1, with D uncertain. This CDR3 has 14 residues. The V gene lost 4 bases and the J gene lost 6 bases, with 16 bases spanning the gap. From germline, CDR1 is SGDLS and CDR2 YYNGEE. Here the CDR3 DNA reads TGTGCCAGCAGCCTCTCCCCCGGGATAGCTGAAGCTTTCTTT. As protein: CASSLSPGIAEAFF.

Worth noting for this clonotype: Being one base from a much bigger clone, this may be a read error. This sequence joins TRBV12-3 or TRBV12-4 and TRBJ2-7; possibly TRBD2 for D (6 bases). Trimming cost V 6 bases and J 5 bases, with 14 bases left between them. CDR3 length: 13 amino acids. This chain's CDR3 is CASRSTSRNEQYF. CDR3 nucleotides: TGTGCCAGCAGATCAACTAGCCGTAACGAGCAGTACTTC.

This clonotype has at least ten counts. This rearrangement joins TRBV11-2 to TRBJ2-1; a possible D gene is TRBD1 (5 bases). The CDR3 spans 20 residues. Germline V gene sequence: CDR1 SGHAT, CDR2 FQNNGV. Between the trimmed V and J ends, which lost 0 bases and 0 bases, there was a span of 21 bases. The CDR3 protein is CASSLEWVGQPRSSYNEQFF. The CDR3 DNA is TGTGCCAGCAGCTTAGAGTGGGTGGGGCAGCCACGAAGCTCCTACAATGAGCAGTTCTTC.

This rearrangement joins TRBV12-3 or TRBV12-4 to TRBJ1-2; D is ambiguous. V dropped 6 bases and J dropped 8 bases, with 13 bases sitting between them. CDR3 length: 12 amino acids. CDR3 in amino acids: CASRQPPGGYTF. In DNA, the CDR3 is TGTGCCAGCAGACAACCACCCGGGGGCTACACCTTC.

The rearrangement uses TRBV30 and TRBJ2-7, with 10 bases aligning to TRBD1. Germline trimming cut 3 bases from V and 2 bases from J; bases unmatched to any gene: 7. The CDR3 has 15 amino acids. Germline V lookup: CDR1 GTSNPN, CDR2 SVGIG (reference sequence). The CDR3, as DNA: TGTGCCTGGAGCTTTCGGGGACAGGGGCCCTACGAGCAGTACTTC. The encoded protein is CAWSFRGQGPYEQYF.

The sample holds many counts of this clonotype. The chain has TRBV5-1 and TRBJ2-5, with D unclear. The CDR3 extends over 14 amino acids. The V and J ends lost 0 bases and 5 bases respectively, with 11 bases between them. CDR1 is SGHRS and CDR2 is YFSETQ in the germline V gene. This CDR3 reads CASSLVSSQETQYF. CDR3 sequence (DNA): TGCGCCAGCAGCTTGGTATCATCCCAGGAGACCCAGTACTTC.

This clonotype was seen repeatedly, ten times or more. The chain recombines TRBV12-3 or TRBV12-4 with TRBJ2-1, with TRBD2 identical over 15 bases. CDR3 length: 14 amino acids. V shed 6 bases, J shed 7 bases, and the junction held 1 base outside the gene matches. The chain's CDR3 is CASRGLAGGNEQFF. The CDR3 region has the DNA TGTGCCAGCAGAGGACTAGCGGGAGGGAATGAGCAGTTCTTC.

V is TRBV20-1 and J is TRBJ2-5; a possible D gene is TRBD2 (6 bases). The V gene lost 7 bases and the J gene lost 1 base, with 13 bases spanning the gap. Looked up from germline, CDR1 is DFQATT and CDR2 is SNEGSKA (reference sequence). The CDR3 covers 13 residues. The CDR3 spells CSVPGTLQETQYF. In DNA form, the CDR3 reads TGCAGTGTCCCCGGGACTCTCCAAGAGACCCAGTACTTC.

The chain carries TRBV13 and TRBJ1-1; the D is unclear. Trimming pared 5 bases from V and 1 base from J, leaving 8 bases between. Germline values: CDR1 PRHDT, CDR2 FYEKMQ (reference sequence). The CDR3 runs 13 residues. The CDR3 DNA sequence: TGTGCCAGCAGCCCTAGGAGGAACACTGAAGCTTTCTTT. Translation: CASSPRRNTEAFF.

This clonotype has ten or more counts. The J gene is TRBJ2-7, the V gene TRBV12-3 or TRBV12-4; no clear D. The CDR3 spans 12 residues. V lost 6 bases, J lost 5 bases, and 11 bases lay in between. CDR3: CASSMLAHEQYF. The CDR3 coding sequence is TGTGCCAGCAGCATGCTGGCTCACGAGCAGTACTTC.